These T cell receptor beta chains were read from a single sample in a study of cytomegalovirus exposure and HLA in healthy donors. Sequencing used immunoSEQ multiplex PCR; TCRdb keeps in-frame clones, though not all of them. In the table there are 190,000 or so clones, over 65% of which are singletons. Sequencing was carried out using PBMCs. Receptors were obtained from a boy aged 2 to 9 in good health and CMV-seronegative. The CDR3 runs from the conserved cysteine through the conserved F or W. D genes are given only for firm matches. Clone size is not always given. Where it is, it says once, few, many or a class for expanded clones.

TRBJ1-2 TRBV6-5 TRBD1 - CASRGNRGYGYTF TGTGCCAGCAGGGGGAACAGGGGCTATGGCTACACCTTC
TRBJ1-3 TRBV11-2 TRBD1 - CASSSRTGGDTIYF TGTGCCAGCAGCTCTCGGACAGGGGGAGACACCATATATTTT
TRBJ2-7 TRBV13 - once CASSLIFGGAYEQYF TGTGCCAGCAGCTTAATTTTTGGGGGGGCTTACGAGCAGTACTTC
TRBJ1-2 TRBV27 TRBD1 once CASSLLDPKRGPYGYTF TGTGCCAGCAGTTTACTCGACCCGAAAAGGGGGCCCTATGGCTACACCTTC
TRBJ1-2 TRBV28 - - CASSGSVGANYGYTF TGTGCCAGCAGTGGGTCCGTCGGGGCTAACTATGGCTACACCTTC
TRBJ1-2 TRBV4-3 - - CASSQDRQQGAYGYTF TGCGCCAGCAGCCAAGATAGGCAACAGGGTGCCTATGGCTACACCTTC
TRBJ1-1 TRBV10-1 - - CASSEPTGAEAFF TGCGCCAGCAGTGAGCCCACCGGGGCTGAAGCTTTCTTT
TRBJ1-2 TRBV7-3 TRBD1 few CASSSGQGDGYTF TGTGCCAGCAGCTCGGGACAGGGGGATGGCTACACCTTC
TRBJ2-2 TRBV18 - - CASSTPGGTGELFF TGTGCCAGCTCAACCCCAGGGGGGACCGGGGAGCTGTTTTTT
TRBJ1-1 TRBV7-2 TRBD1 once CASSQDRANTEAFF TGTGCCAGCAGCCAAGACAGGGCGAACACTGAAGCTTTCTTT
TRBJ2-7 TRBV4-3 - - CASSNGYEQYF TGCGCCAGCAGTAACGGCTACGAGCAGTACTTC
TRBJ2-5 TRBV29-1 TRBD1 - CSAIDREETQYF TGCAGCGCGATCGACAGGGAAGAGACCCAGTACTTC
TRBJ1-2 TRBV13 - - CASSLSAGTYGYTF TGTGCCAGCAGCTTATCCGCAGGAACCTATGGCTACACCTTC
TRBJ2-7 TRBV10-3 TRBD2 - CAISKAGADYEQYF TGTGCCATCAGTAAAGCGGGGGCGGACTACGAGCAGTACTTC
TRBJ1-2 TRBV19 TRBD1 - CASKGDRGYGYTF TGTGCCAGTAAGGGGGACAGGGGCTATGGCTACACCTTC
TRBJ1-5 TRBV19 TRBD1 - CASSIAPDRARNQPQHF TGTGCCAGTAGTATAGCCCCCGACAGGGCCCGAAATCAGCCCCAGCATTTT
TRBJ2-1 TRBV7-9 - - CASSYPPAGEWDEQFF TGTGCCAGCAGCTACCCCCCGGCAGGGGAATGGGATGAGCAGTTCTTC
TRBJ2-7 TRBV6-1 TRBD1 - CASRSGTGTYEQYF TGTGCCAGCAGATCTGGGACAGGGACCTACGAGCAGTACTTC
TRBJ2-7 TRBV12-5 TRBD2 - CASGLGTSGGAGAYEQYF TGTGCTAGTGGTTTGGGGACTAGCGGGGGGGCGGGGGCCTACGAGCAGTACTTC
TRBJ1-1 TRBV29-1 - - CSVVRADTEAFF TGCAGCGTTGTGAGGGCTGACACTGAAGCTTTCTTT
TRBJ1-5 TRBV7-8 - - CASSLSGEGNQPQHF TGTGCCAGCAGCTTATCTGGGGAGGGCAATCAGCCCCAGCATTTT
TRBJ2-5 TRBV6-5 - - CASRLHLYQETQYF TGTGCCAGCAGACTACACCTGTACCAAGAGACCCAGTACTTC
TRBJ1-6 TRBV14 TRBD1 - CASSRTGSSYNSPLHF TGTGCCAGCAGTCGGACAGGGAGCTCCTATAATTCACCCCTCCACTTT
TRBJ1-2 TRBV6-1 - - CASRKDFLRHYGYTF TGTGCCAGCAGGAAGGACTTCCTCAGGCACTATGGCTACACCTTC
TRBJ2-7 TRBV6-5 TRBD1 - CASSPSPGQPYEQYF TGTGCCAGCAGTCCCTCCCCGGGACAGCCCTACGAGCAGTACTTC
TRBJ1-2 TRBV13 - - CASSPLVYGYTF TGTGCCAGCAGCCCCCTAGTTTATGGCTACACCTTC
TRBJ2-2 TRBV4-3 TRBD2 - CASSRGLAGATNTGELFF TGCGCCAGCAGCCGGGGACTAGCGGGGGCCACGAACACCGGGGAGCTGTTTTTT
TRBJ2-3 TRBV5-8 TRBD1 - CASTSPSVQGADTQYF TGTGCCAGCACCTCCCCCTCCGTGCAGGGGGCAGATACGCAGTATTTT
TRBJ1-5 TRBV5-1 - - CASSPDRDQPQHF TGCGCCAGCAGCCCCGACAGAGATCAGCCCCAGCATTTT
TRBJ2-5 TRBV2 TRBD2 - CASSVSGLAGETQYF TGTGCCAGCAGTGTTTCAGGGCTAGCGGGGGAGACCCAGTACTTC
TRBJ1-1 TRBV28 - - CASAGGAGNTEAFF TGTGCCAGCGCGGGGGGAGCCGGGAACACTGAAGCTTTCTTT
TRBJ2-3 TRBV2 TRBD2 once CASSASSGGATDTQYF TGTGCCAGCAGTGCTAGTAGCGGGGGGGCCACAGATACGCAGTATTTT
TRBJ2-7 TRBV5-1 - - CASSFLEPPYEQYF TGCGCCAGCAGCTTCTTAGAGCCACCTTACGAGCAGTACTTC
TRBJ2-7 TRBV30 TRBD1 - CAWSGDRDSYEQYF TGTGCCTGGAGTGGGGACAGAGACTCCTACGAGCAGTACTTC
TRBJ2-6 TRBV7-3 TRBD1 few CASSPRGRGPGANVLTF TGTGCCAGCAGCCCCCGGGGCAGGGGGCCTGGGGCCAACGTCCTGACTTTC
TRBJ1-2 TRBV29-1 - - CSVDFRGPGGYTF TGCAGCGTTGATTTCAGGGGTCCGGGTGGCTACACCTTC
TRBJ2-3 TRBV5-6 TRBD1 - CASSLGTGTGGPDTQYF TGTGCCAGCAGCTTGGGGACCGGGACAGGGGGCCCTGATACGCAGTATTTT
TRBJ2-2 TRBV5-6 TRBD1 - CAGRIQGIAGELFF TGTGCCGGCAGGATACAGGGGATCGCCGGGGAGCTGTTTTTT
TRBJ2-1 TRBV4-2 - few CASSPADGNEQFF TGTGCCAGCAGCCCGGCCGACGGGAATGAGCAGTTCTTC
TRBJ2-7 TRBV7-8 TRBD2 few CASSWTSGGPYEQYF TGTGCCAGCAGCTGGACTAGCGGGGGACCCTACGAGCAGTACTTC
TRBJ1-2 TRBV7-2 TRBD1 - CASSLGRDRFNGYTF TGTGCCAGCAGCTTGGGCCGGGACAGGTTTAATGGCTACACCTTC
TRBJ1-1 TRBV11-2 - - CASREGPPSTEAFF TGTGCCAGCAGGGAGGGACCTCCGAGCACTGAAGCTTTCTTT
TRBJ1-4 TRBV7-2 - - CASIEKREKLFF TGTGCCAGCATCGAAAAGAGGGAAAAACTGTTTTTT
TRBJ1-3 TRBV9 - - CASSVAVGAVGNTIYF TGTGCCAGCAGCGTAGCGGTTGGGGCAGTTGGAAACACCATATATTTT
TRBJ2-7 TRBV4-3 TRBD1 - CASSQHLQGNYEQYF TGCGCCAGCAGCCAACACCTACAGGGGAACTACGAGCAGTACTTC
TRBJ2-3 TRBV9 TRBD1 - CASSVIGTGVDTQYF TGTGCCAGCAGCGTAATCGGGACAGGGGTAGATACGCAGTATTTT
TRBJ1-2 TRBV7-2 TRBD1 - CASSFYLTGQGILGYTF TGTGCCAGCAGCTTTTACCTTACCGGACAGGGTATTCTTGGCTACACCTTC
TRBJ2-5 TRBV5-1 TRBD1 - CASSPGTGQETQYF TGCGCCAGCAGCCCCGGGACAGGGCAAGAGACCCAGTACTTC
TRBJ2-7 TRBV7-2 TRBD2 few CASSYLGTSDEQYF TGTGCCAGCAGCTATCTCGGGACTAGCGACGAGCAGTACTTC
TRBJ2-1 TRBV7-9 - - CASSKGTDYNEQFF TGTGCCAGCAGTAAGGGGACTGACTACAATGAGCAGTTCTTC
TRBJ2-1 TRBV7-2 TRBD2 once CASSFPGLAEQFF TGTGCCAGCAGCTTTCCGGGACTAGCCGAGCAGTTCTTC
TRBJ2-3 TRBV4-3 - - CASSFSGADTQYF TGCGCCAGCAGTTTTTCCGGGGCAGATACGCAGTATTTT
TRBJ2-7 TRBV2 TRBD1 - CASTRDRDSDEQYF TGTGCCAGCACCCGGGACAGGGATAGCGACGAGCAGTACTTC
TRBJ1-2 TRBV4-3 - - CASSQGRTAWSGYTF TGCGCCAGCAGCCAAGGAAGGACAGCCTGGTCTGGCTACACCTTC
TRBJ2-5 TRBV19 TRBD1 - CASSTPDRVGEQYF TGTGCCAGTAGTACACCGGACAGGGTCGGGGAGCAGTACTTC